The 19 T cell receptor beta chains below come from one sample, sequenced in a study of control samples from healthy donors and cancer patients. Some clones are missing from TCRdb's copy, which holds only in-frame ones; the method was immunoSEQ multiplex PCR. This table holds roughly 180,000 clones, roughly 94% found once. Specimen: blood. The receptor set was obtained from a woman in her late teens or twenties in good health.

V is TRBV6-1 and J is TRBJ2-5; D is possibly TRBD1 (5 bases). CDR1 is MNHNS, CDR2 SASEGT, per germline. There are 13 residues in the CDR3. V lost 3 bases, J lost 3 bases, and 8 bases lay in between. CDR3 protein: CASSEGPKETQYF. Written as DNA, the CDR3 is TGTGCCAGCAGTGAGGGGCCTAAAGAGACCCAGTACTTC.

The chain uses TRBV14 and TRBJ1-4; D possibly corresponds to TRBD1 (5 bases). V was clipped by 4 bases and J by 8 bases, with 20 bases between them. The CDR3 consists of 16 residues. CDR1 and CDR2 from the germline V gene are SGHDN and FVKESK. For the CDR3, the DNA is TGTGCCAGCAGCCTCGTCCGTGGGTCTAGGGGAGAAAAACTGTTTTTT. This sequence encodes CASSLVRGSRGEKLFF.

The V and J genes are TRBV18 and TRBJ2-6, with D tentatively TRBD1 (6 bases). V was clipped by 1 base and J by 2 bases, with 6 bases between them. This CDR3 has 15 residues. The germline V gene encodes CDR1 KGHSH and CDR2 LQKENI. The CDR3 region has the DNA TGTGCCAGCTCACCACAGGGGGCTGGGGCCAACGTCCTGACTTTC. Its translation is CASSPQGAGANVLTF.

This rearrangement joins TRBV27 to TRBJ2-1, with TRBD2 matching over 12 bases. The germline CDR1 and CDR2 sequences are MNHEY and SMNVEV (reference sequence). This CDR3 is built from 15 residues. V lost 3 bases, J lost 7 bases, and 4 bases stayed unmatched. The CDR3 DNA follows: TGTGCCAGCAGTTTTGGACTAGCGGGAACGAATGAGCAGTTCTTC. It encodes CASSFGLAGTNEQFF.

The J gene is TRBJ1-2, the V gene TRBV3-1 (or the pseudogene TRBV3-2); D perhaps matches TRBD1 (6 bases). This CDR3 has 14 amino acids. CDR1 and CDR2 from the germline V gene are LGHDT and YNNKEL (reference sequence). Deletions cut 4 bases from V and 2 bases from J, with 11 bases between. The CDR3 DNA is TGTGCCAGCAGCCGGCCACAGGGAAACTATGGCTACACCTTC. It specifies CASSRPQGNYGYTF.

The CDR3 nucleotides are TGCGCCAGCAGCTTGGAGATGGTCTCAGGGATCAGGGACACTGAAGCTTTCTTT. Translation: CASSLEMVSGIRDTEAFF. The chain carries TRBV5-1 and TRBJ1-1, with TRBD1 as a possible D gene (5 bases). Germline loops: CDR1 SGHRS, CDR2 YFSETQ. This CDR3 region has 18 residues. Trimming removed 0 bases at V and 3 bases at J, with 21 bases between.

This clone was seen only once. This chain uses TRBV28 with TRBJ2-3; 9 bases agree with TRBD1. The CDR3 covers 16 residues. J gave up 4 bases and V 4 bases, and 9 bases lay outside the gene matches. Germline V CDR1 and CDR2: MDHEN, SYDVKM. CDR3 sequence: CASSSSGTGSPDTQYF. The CDR3 region has the DNA TGTGCCAGCAGTTCCTCGGGGACAGGGAGTCCAGATACGCAGTATTTT.

The rearrangement joins TRBV2 to TRBJ2-7; D may be TRBD1 or TRBD2 (6 bases each). V shed 8 bases and J shed 0 bases, with 14 bases lying between them. This CDR3 region has 14 residues. Germline V CDR1 and CDR2: SNHLY, FYNNEI. The CDR3, as DNA: TGTGCCAGCGACCGAGGGGGAGGCTCCTACGAGCAGTACTTC. Translating gives CASDRGGGSYEQYF. The whole variable domain, remainder taken from reference TRBV2 and TRBJ2-7, is EPEVTQTPSHQVTQMGQEVILRCVPISNHLYFYWYRQILGQKVEFLVSFYNNEISEKSEIFDDQFSVERPDGSNFTLKIRSTKLEDSAMYFCASDRGGGSYEQYFGPGTRLTVT.

This chain connects TRBV28 to TRBJ1-5, with D possibly TRBD1 on 6 matching bases. Trimming left V 6 bases short and J 3 bases short, with 12 bases between. Germline lookup yields CDR1 MDHEN and CDR2 SYDVKM. The CDR3 sequence is 14 residues long. Written as DNA, the CDR3 is TGTGCCAGCAGCCGAACAGGGCTCAATCAGCCCCAGCATTTT. Amino acids: CASSRTGLNQPQHF.

Only one count was recorded for this clone. The chain carries TRBV28 and TRBJ2-4; D tentatively fits TRBD1 or TRBD2 (5 bases each). V lost 7 bases and J lost 1, with 38 bases in between. The germline CDR1 and CDR2 sequences are MDHEN and SYDVKM. This CDR3 is built from 23 residues. The CDR3 is CASIPYWDREELGNSAAKNIQYF. In DNA, the CDR3 is TGTGCCAGCATTCCCTACTGGGACCGCGAGGAGCTAGGTAACAGTGCGGCCAAAAACATTCAGTACTTC.

The chain links TRBV11-3 to TRBJ1-1; a weak D match, TRBD1 (5 bases). CDR1 and CDR2 from the germline V gene are SGHNT and YENEEA. This CDR3 region has 13 residues. Trimming left V 1 base short and J 6 bases short, with 9 bases between. CDR3 nucleotides: TGTGCCAGCAGCTTAGGGGTGGGGGCTGAAGCTTTCTTT. It translates to CASSLGVGAEAFF.

The genes are TRBV9 and TRBJ2-2, with a possible D match to TRBD1 (6 bases). The germline gives CDR1 SGDLS, CDR2 YYNGEE. CDR3 length equals 16 residues. V was clipped by 0 bases and J by 0 bases, with 9 bases between them. DNA for the CDR3: TGTGCCAGCAGCGTAGGTGAGGGGGCGAACACCGGGGAGCTGTTTTTT. It is translated as CASSVGEGANTGELFF. Supplemented by reference TRBV9 and TRBJ2-2, the full variable domain reads DSGVTQTPKHLITATGQRVTLRCSPRSGDLSVYWYQQSLDQGLQFLIQYYNGEERAKGNILERFSAQQFPDLHSELNLSSLELGDSALYFCASSVGEGANTGELFFGEGSRLTVL.

This chain joins TRBV28 and TRBJ2-7; 9 bases agree with TRBD1. Losses at the gene ends were 7 bases for V and 2 bases for J; bases not matched to a gene: 6. Germline values: CDR1 MDHEN, CDR2 SYDVKM. This CDR3 is 14 amino acids long. The CDR3 spells CASTYRGRTYEQYF. In DNA, the CDR3 is TGTGCCAGCACCTACAGGGGGCGGACCTACGAGCAGTACTTC.

This chain uses TRBV10-2 with TRBJ1-4, with D tentatively TRBD1 (5 bases). V lost 6 bases and J lost 4, with 15 bases in between. This CDR3 has 15 amino acids. CDR1 WSHSY and CDR2 SAAADI come from the germline V gene. CDR3 amino acids: CASSKRGGINEKLFF. The CDR3 DNA reads TGCGCCAGCAGCAAGCGGGGGGGGATTAATGAAAAACTGTTTTTT.

The gene calls are TRBV15 and TRBJ1-6; D is perhaps TRBD1 (6 bases). Germline V lookup: CDR1 LNHNV, CDR2 YYDKDF (reference sequence). V was shortened by 8 bases and J by 0 bases, with 23 bases between the two germline ends. This CDR3 spans 19 amino acids. CDR3 sequence (DNA): TGTGCCACCGGTCCAGGGGCGTTAATTTTGAGCTCCTATAATTCACCCCTCCACTTT. It specifies CATGPGALILSSYNSPLHF.

This chain connects TRBV11-2 to TRBJ2-2; D is uncertain. This CDR3 comprises 13 residues. Germline V gene data show CDR1 as SGHAT and CDR2 as FQNNGV. The V and J ends lost 1 base and 6 bases respectively, with 6 bases between them. The CDR3, as DNA: TGTGCCAGCAGCTTAGGCCCGGCCGGGGAGCTGTTTTTT. It codes for CASSLGPAGELFF.

This clone has a single count. The J gene is TRBJ1-5, the V gene TRBV24-1, with 9 positions matching TRBD1. The CDR3 covers 18 residues. In germline, CDR1 is KGHDR, CDR2 SFDVKD. The J segment lost 0 bases and the V segment lost 4 bases, leaving 9 bases of the junction unmatched. The CDR3 spells CATSDSAGTGFSNQPQHF. The CDR3 region has the DNA TGTGCCACCAGTGACTCCGCCGGGACAGGGTTTAGCAATCAGCCCCAGCATTTT.

The V and J genes are TRBV12-5 and TRBJ2-1, with D perhaps matching TRBD1 or TRBD2 (5 bases each). Germline V gives CDR1 LGHNT, CDR2 FRNRAP. Trimming took 1 base from V and 9 from J, leaving 10 bases between them. This CDR3 region has 13 residues. The CDR3: CASGLEGTGEQFF. In DNA form, the CDR3 reads TGTGCTAGTGGTTTGGAAGGGACGGGTGAGCAGTTCTTC.

The chain has TRBV6-1 and TRBJ2-1; 10 bases are shared with TRBD2. The germline gives CDR1 MNHNS, CDR2 SASEGT. V lost 3 bases and J lost 3; bases outside the gene matches: 5. The CDR3 consists of 16 residues. The CDR3 bases are TGTGCCAGCAGTGATTGGACTAGCGGAAACTACAATGAGCAGTTCTTC. Translating it yields CASSDWTSGNYNEQFF.